This T cell receptor (beta chain) is drawn from a study of OX40 agonist ivuxolimab in advanced cancers. Study-level information: Enrolled patients in dose escalation had cancers that were hepatocellular carcinoma, melanoma, renal cell or head and neck cancer. Subjects had a mean age of roughly 60 years, with a range of about 23 to 90; roughly 80% were male.

The CDR3 loop spans 11 amino acids. The ends were cut back, 8 bases at V and 12 bases at J, with 14 bases in the middle. Germline values: CDR1 SNHLY, CDR2 FYNNEI. Here immunoSEQ multiplex PCR was the method, and the copy in TCRdb shows in-frame clones only, minus some. The table includes some 54,000 clones, approximately 84% detected once. For this clone: Its antigen is undetermined.

Findings and limits, study-wide: Blood T cells, both CD4+ and CD8+, expanded clonally by week 6 at 0.1 to 3.0 mg/kg. Clonal expansion among partial responders at 0.1-3.0 mg/kg ranked near the lowest.

Sequenced material: CD4+ or CD8+ T cells sorted from blood, taken in a trial of the OX40 agonist ivuxolimab. The chain employs TRBV2 and TRBJ2-4, with D possibly TRBD2 on 6 matching bases. The sequence derives from an adult with an advanced solid tumor such as melanoma, head and neck, liver or kidney cancer. CDR3 loop: CASGGQTAQYF. CDR3 nucleotide sequence: TGTGCCAGCGGAGGGCAAACTGCTCAGTACTTC.